Listed below are T cell receptor beta chains from one sample, sequenced in a study of blood T cell repertoires in COVID-19. Libraries were prepared by immunoSEQ multiplex PCR; TCRdb keeps only in-frame clonotypes and omits some of them. Of some 31,000 clones in the sample, around 90% are singletons; the top ten hold roughly 1.4%. Specimen: peripheral blood. Receptors were obtained from a man in his sixties with active COVID-19. CDR3s include the opening cysteine and the closing phenylalanine or tryptophan. D genes are given only for firm matches. Where a row states a size, it is once, few, many or the class of an expanded clone; other rows omit it.

V,size,D,length,J,CDR3,DNA
TRBV5-5,-,-,16,TRBJ2-2,CASSLEGLMKTGELFF,TGTGCCAGCAGCTTGGAGGGGCTAATGAAAACCGGGGAGCTGTTTTTT
TRBV10-3,-,TRBD1,14,TRBJ2-2,CATEGTGRDGELFF,TGTGCCACCGAGGGGACAGGACGTGACGGGGAGCTGTTTTTT
TRBV18,-,TRBD2,16,TRBJ2-1,CASSPRTGGANHEQFF,TGTGCCAGCTCACCACGGACCGGGGGGGCCAACCATGAGCAGTTCTTC
TRBV11-2,-,TRBD1,15,TRBJ1-2,CASSRRDRGLYGYTF,TGTGCCAGCAGCCGCCGGGACAGAGGACTTTATGGCTACACCTTC
TRBV30,once,TRBD1,15,TRBJ1-6,CAWSRTGNRATPLHF,TGTGCCTGGAGCCGGACAGGGAATAGAGCGACACCCCTCCACTTT
TRBV28,-,TRBD1,13,TRBJ1-5,CASTWDSDQPQHF,TGTGCCAGCACCTGGGACAGCGATCAGCCCCAGCATTTT
TRBV7-9,-,TRBD2,17,TRBJ2-7,CASSSRPLLAAEREQYF,TGTGCCAGCAGCTCCCGCCCACTACTAGCGGCTGAGAGGGAGCAGTACTTC
TRBV6-5,-,-,15,TRBJ1-2,CASSPWTGRGYGYTF,TGTGCCAGCAGCCCATGGACGGGCAGGGGTTATGGCTACACCTTC
TRBV6-6,few,-,14,TRBJ2-1,CASMYSRIYNEQFF,TGTGCCAGCATGTACAGTAGGATTTACAATGAGCAGTTCTTC
TRBV19,-,TRBD2,15,TRBJ2-3,CASTPSGGAGNTQYF,TGTGCCAGTACCCCTAGCGGGGGGGCGGGGAATACGCAGTATTTT
TRBV25-1,-,TRBD2,16,TRBJ2-1,CASRGNSGGRYNEQFF,TGTGCCAGCAGGGGAAATAGCGGGGGAAGGTACAATGAGCAGTTCTTC
TRBV4-1,once,TRBD1,17,TRBJ1-6,CASSQEGGRQGYSPLHF,TGCGCCAGCAGCCAAGAGGGTGGGAGACAGGGTTATTCACCCCTCCACTTT
TRBV27,-,TRBD2,12,TRBJ2-1,CASSLGRGVQFF,TGTGCCAGCAGTTTAGGCCGGGGGGTGCAGTTCTTC
TRBV5-1,-,-,15,TRBJ2-7,CASSLFETGTREQYF,TGCGCCAGCAGCTTGTTTGAGACAGGCACAAGGGAGCAGTACTTC
TRBV2,-,-,15,TRBJ1-1,CASSDPRRVNTEAFF,TGTGCCAGCAGTGACCCTCGGAGGGTGAACACTGAAGCTTTCTTT
TRBV5-6,once,-,13,TRBJ1-4,CASSPWGREKLFF,TGTGCCAGCAGCCCGTGGGGGCGAGAAAAACTGTTTTTT
TRBV6-5,-,-,15,TRBJ1-6,CASSPVRTENSPLHF,TGTGCCAGCAGCCCCGTGAGGACAGAGAATTCACCCCTCCACTTT
TRBV5-5,-,-,15,TRBJ2-7,CASSFYWTAGYEQYF,TGTGCCAGCAGCTTCTACTGGACAGCAGGGTACGAGCAGTACTTC
TRBV18,-,TRBD1,14,TRBJ1-1,CASSPAHRGTEAFF,TGTGCCAGCTCACCAGCACACAGGGGGACTGAAGCTTTCTTT
TRBV6-1,-,-,14,TRBJ1-5,CASSDQTGPEPQHF,TGTGCCAGCAGTGATCAGACGGGTCCGGAACCCCAGCATTTT
TRBV19,-,-,15,TRBJ1-2,CASSQQALASHGYTF,TGTGCCAGTAGCCAGCAGGCCCTAGCCTCTCATGGCTACACCTTC
TRBV5-1,once,TRBD2,15,TRBJ2-1,CASSLALGGADEQFF,TGCGCCAGCAGCTTGGCCCTCGGGGGGGCCGATGAGCAGTTCTTC
TRBV3-1/TRBV3-2,-,TRBD1,15,TRBJ2-7,CASSQSWTGNPEQYF,TGTGCCAGCAGCCAATCTTGGACAGGGAATCCGGAGCAGTACTTC
TRBV6-5,-,TRBD1,15,TRBJ2-3,CASSQTGGTGDTQYF,TGTGCCAGCAGTCAGACAGGGGGCACGGGGGATACGCAGTATTTT
TRBV6-5,-,-,11,TRBJ2-7,CATRRREEQYF,TGTGCCACCCGGAGAAGGGAGGAGCAGTACTTC
TRBV18,-,TRBD2,18,TRBJ2-5,CASSPPTSGGARQETQYF,TGTGCCAGCTCACCACCTACTAGCGGGGGGGCCAGGCAAGAGACCCAGTACTTC
TRBV4-2,once,TRBD2,15,TRBJ2-7,CASSQDSGGAYEQYF,TGTGCCAGCAGCCAAGATAGCGGGGGGGCTTACGAGCAGTACTTC
TRBV4-1,-,TRBD1,18,TRBJ2-6,CASSRVYTGELGANVLTF,TGCGCCAGCAGCCGCGTCTACACAGGGGAGCTTGGGGCCAACGTCCTGACTTTC
TRBV2,-,TRBD1,15,TRBJ2-5,CASSETRTGWETQYF,TGTGCCAGCAGTGAAACCCGGACAGGGTGGGAGACCCAGTACTTC
TRBV15,-,-,12,TRBJ1-1,CATSLANTEAFF,TGTGCCACCAGCTTGGCGAACACTGAAGCTTTCTTT
TRBV6-5,once,TRBD1,14,TRBJ1-4,CASRQGASNEKLFF,TGTGCCAGCAGACAGGGGGCGTCTAATGAAAAACTGTTTTTT
TRBV7-8,-,TRBD2,16,TRBJ2-1,CASSLLGGGGYNEQFF,TGTGCCAGCAGCTTATTAGGCGGCGGGGGCTACAATGAGCAGTTCTTC
TRBV6-5,-,TRBD1,15,TRBJ1-2,CASSQNRGQVYGYTF,TGTGCCAGCAGTCAAAACAGGGGGCAGGTCTATGGCTACACCTTC
TRBV7-8,few,TRBD1,13,TRBJ1-2,CASSRYRGDGYTF,TGTGCCAGCAGCCGTTACAGGGGAGATGGCTACACCTTC
TRBV13,-,TRBD1,13,TRBJ1-2,CASSMGQGDGYTF,TGTGCCAGCAGCATGGGACAGGGGGACGGCTACACCTTC
TRBV6-2/TRBV6-3,-,-,13,TRBJ1-1,CASSYSVATEAFF,TGTGCCAGCAGTTACTCCGTGGCCACTGAAGCTTTCTTT
TRBV27,-,TRBD1,16,TRBJ1-1,CASSSLNRGLNTEAFF,TGTGCCAGCAGTTCGTTAAACAGGGGGCTGAACACTGAAGCTTTCTTT
TRBV10-2,-,TRBD1,14,TRBJ1-2,CASSESGQGYGYTF,TGCGCCAGCAGTGAGTCGGGACAGGGCTATGGCTACACCTTC
TRBV13,-,-,14,TRBJ2-5,CASSLGLPEETQYF,TGTGCCAGCAGCTTAGGCCTCCCTGAGGAGACCCAGTACTTC